This T cell receptor (beta chain) was captured in a study of blood T cell repertoires in COVID-19 (TCRdb year 2020). For the wider study: Collaborator samples came from the United States, Italy and Spain and covered acute and convalescent phases of COVID-19. The material from the prospective study consisted of cDNA or gDNA derived from T cells, B-cell-depleted T cells, or PBMCs. Sample metadata almost always included a de-identified subject ID, COVID-19 status, age in years and sex. The repertoires were released in a freely available public database intended as a resource for research on the immune response to SARS-CoV-2. HLA class I and class II types, where available, came from metadata supplied by the sample provider rather than from assay-based typing. The samples were drawn from the first 160 participants of the ongoing ImmuneRACE study and from about 1,200 subjects provided by 6 global collaborators. The dataset comprised deeply sampled blood TCRbeta repertoires from subjects exposed to, actively infected with, or recovered from COVID-19. Study-level results and caveats: The amount of clinical and demographic metadata varied by source and participant and was provided uncurated.

V is reduced by 8 bases and J by 5 bases, leaving a spacing of 21 bases between them. CDR3 length: 15 amino acids, cysteine to phenylalanine. Only CDR3 DNA remains: 45 bases, in frame from the first base. Reading the germline V gene gives CDR1 ENHRY and CDR2 SYGVKD. Enrolling through a virtual design, the prospective study's participants ranged in age from roughly 18 to 100 years and lived across 24 United States geographic areas. In the prospective study, cohorts were assigned on the basis of participant-reported clinical history obtained from a screening survey and a study questionnaire. Exposed participants were defined as having been in contact with someone with a PCR-confirmed or clinician-diagnosed COVID-19 case within 2 weeks of study entry. Each participant in the prospective study had whole blood, serum and a nasopharyngeal or oropharyngeal swab collected by mobile phlebotomists. Prospective study participants could optionally give additional blood draws and questionnaires over an approximately 2-month period. Before DNA extraction, blood samples from the prospective study were shipped at room temperature or frozen.

To note about this clone: The antigen it binds to is not known. Base qualities are not provided; no much larger clone lies one nucleotide away.

The immunoSEQ Assay, a bias-controlled multiplex PCR, was used to amplify TCRbeta CDR3 regions from genomic DNA. As for the original processing: The number of nucleated cells in each sample was estimated by amplification of reference gene primers within the assay. To quantify the absolute abundance of each unique TCRbeta CDR3 rearrangement, sequence reads were collapsed and filtered. Productive Simpson clonality was computed per sample as the square root of Simpson's diversity index over productive rearrangements. TCRdb obtained this table from immuneACCESS and retained in-frame rearrangements with V and J assigned. These tables miss some clones; where compared with another copy, unresolved V genes account for less than half of the shortfall, and the remainder is unexplained. V and J calls plus clone size are reproduced from that table; the DNA served to infer D and trimming. This sample lists about 180,000 clones; roughly three quarters were detected once. The ten largest clones add up to approximately 15% of the sample.

The rearranged chain carries TRBV10-3 and TRBJ1-2, and TRBD1 may be the D gene, going by 5 matching bases. The receptor was isolated from a man in his sixties who had been exposed to COVID-19. Sequences were obtained from PBMCs or T cells enriched from blood (not recorded which). The nucleotide sequence is TGTGCCATCGGAAAGGCAGGGAGGGTGGAGTATGGCTACACCTTC. It specifies CAIGKAGRVEYGYTF.